The 11 T cell receptor beta chains reported below all come from one sample, sequenced in a study of cytomegalovirus exposure and HLA in healthy donors. It was with 60 Vbeta and 13 Jbeta primers that the PCR ran. Generated by immunoSEQ multiplex PCR, the TCRdb table keeps only in-frame clones and is missing some. The table includes about 190,000 clones, 70% to 75% detected once. The material sequenced was PBMCs. The receptors originated from a young woman in good health and CMV-seropositive.

About this clone itself: One end of the junction is discordant with germline, which a read error may explain. The chain links TRBV7-9 to TRBJ2-1; 7 nucleotides match TRBD2. The CDR3 spans 15 residues. Germline CDR1 is SEHNR and CDR2 is FQNEAQ (reference sequence). CDR3 residues: CSSSPSWAGAGEQFF. The CDR3 nucleotides are TGTTCCAGCAGCCCCAGCTGGGCGGGAGCTGGAGAGCAGTTCTTC.

The chain uses TRBV11-1 and TRBJ2-7; 7 bases match TRBD2. The CDR3 extends over 15 amino acids. J lost 3 bases, V lost 4 bases, and 9 bases had no gene match. The germline gives CDR1 SGHAT, CDR2 FQDESV (reference sequence). Here the CDR3 reads CASSSPPGGFYEQYF. CDR3 DNA: TGTGCCAGCAGCTCCCCTCCGGGGGGATTCTACGAGCAGTACTTC.

The rearrangement joins TRBV6-1 to TRBJ2-7; 7 bases match TRBD1. Germline trimming cut 0 bases from V and 3 bases from J; bases unmatched to any gene: 8. Germline V CDR1 and CDR2: MNHNS, SASEGT. This CDR3 comprises 16 residues. In DNA, the CDR3 is TGTGCCAGCAGTGAAGCTGCAGGGACAGCTGACTACGAGCAGTACTTC. Its translation is CASSEAAGTADYEQYF.

The CDR3: CASSMPEEDTQYF. The CDR3 nucleotides are TGTGCCAGTAGTATGCCGGAGGAGGATACGCAGTATTTT. The chain has TRBV19 and TRBJ2-3; the D gene is possibly TRBD2 (5 bases). CDR1 is LNHDA, CDR2 SQIVND, per germline (reference sequence). This CDR3 region has 13 residues. Trimming left V 3 bases short and J 6 bases short, with 10 bases between. The full variable domain, rest sourced from reference TRBV19 and TRBJ2-3, is DGGITQSPKYLFRKEGQNVTLSCEQNLNHDAMYWYRQDPGQGLRLIYYSQIVNDFQKGDIAEGYSVSREKKESFPLTVTSAQKNPTAFYLCASSMPEEDTQYFGPGTRLTVL.

The chain carries TRBV7-6 and TRBJ2-1, with D possibly being TRBD2 (6 bases). The ends were cut back, 5 bases at V and 0 bases at J, with 14 bases in the middle. Germline V CDR1 and CDR2: SGHVS, FNYEAQ. The CDR3 contains 16 residues. CDR3 in amino acids: CASSPSVRGSYNEQFF. The CDR3 bases are TGTGCCAGCAGCCCCTCGGTGCGGGGCTCCTACAATGAGCAGTTCTTC.

The V and J genes are TRBV7-2 and TRBJ2-5, with D tentatively TRBD1 (6 bases). CDR1 and CDR2 (germline): SGHTA, FQGNSA. Trimming took off 4 bases at V and 5 bases at J, with 14 bases between the two ends. The CDR3 sequence is 14 residues long. CDR3 amino acids: CASSSTGLSETQYF. CDR3 DNA: TGTGCCAGCAGCTCTACAGGGCTATCGGAGACCCAGTACTTC.

This chain links TRBV6-5 with TRBJ2-1; 12 bases align to TRBD2. CDR1 MNHEY and CDR2 SVGAGI come from the germline V gene. The CDR3 extends over 16 amino acids. Losses at the gene ends were 0 bases for V and 7 bases for J; bases not matched to a gene: 4. The CDR3 coding sequence is TGTGCCAGCAGTTACTCGATGGGACTAGCGGGTAATGAGCAGTTCTTC. Amino acid sequence: CASSYSMGLAGNEQFF.

The rearrangement uses TRBV6-5 and TRBJ1-1; no clear D gene. The V end was cut by 0 bases, the J end by 6 bases, with 11 bases between. The germline V gene encodes CDR1 MNHEY and CDR2 SVGAGI. CDR3 length: 14 residues. CDR3 region: CASSYSLSSPEAFF. CDR3 DNA sequence: TGTGCCAGCAGTTACTCTCTCAGTTCACCTGAAGCTTTCTTT.

This chain uses TRBV5-8 with TRBJ1-2; D remains ambiguous. V lost 0 bases and J lost 7, with 4 bases in between. From germline, CDR1 is SGHTS and CDR2 YDEGEE. The CDR3 extends over 11 amino acids. The CDR3 here is CASSLGGGYTF. The CDR3 nucleotides are TGTGCCAGCAGCTTGGGCGGTGGCTACACCTTC.

This clone appeared a few times. The chain is built from TRBV7-9 and TRBJ2-7; TRBD2 agrees at 14 bases. V shed 5 bases and J 2 bases; nucleotides not matched to a gene: 11. The CDR3 is made up of 18 amino acids. Germline V CDR1 and CDR2: SEHNR, FQNEAQ (reference sequence). The CDR3 nucleotides are TGTGCCAGCAGCCCCCCCCCGGGACTAGCGGGAGTAACCTACGAGCAGTACTTC. Translation gives CASSPPPGLAGVTYEQYF.

This chain uses TRBV2 with TRBJ2-2; 7 bases align to TRBD1. The germline V gene has CDR1 SNHLY and CDR2 FYNNEI. This CDR3 has 15 residues. V dropped 6 bases and J dropped 3; count of bases not matched to a gene: 7. The CDR3 loop reads CASSLETGYTGELFF. CDR3 DNA sequence: TGTGCCAGCAGCTTGGAGACAGGGTACACCGGGGAGCTGTTTTTT.